This paragraph reports one T cell receptor (beta chain). Its antigen is currently unknown. This sample was taken from a study of cytomegalovirus exposure and HLA in healthy donors. Study-level findings and limits: A later analysis found that most CMV-associated TCR beta chains appeared HLA-restricted. Reported findings show TCR beta sequences accurately forecast HLA-A and HLA-B alleles in most subjects. Associated with cytomegalovirus, according to the listing, were 170 or so TCR beta chains. Three chains linked to CMV were shown in vitro to be specific for CMV antigens.

The V end was cut by 1 base, the J end by 1 base, with 11 bases between. The CDR3 totals 15 residues. The V gene's germline CDR1 is SGHRS and CDR2 YFSETQ. 60 Vbeta and 13 Jbeta primers were used in PCR. Sequencing used immunoSEQ multiplex PCR; TCRdb keeps in-frame clones, though not all of them. The sample lists fewer than 80,000 clones, 76% seen once, with 2.5% to 3.5% in the top ten. The source is a man aged 18 to 29 in good health and CMV-seronegative. The sample comprised PBMCs. V is TRBV5-1 and J is TRBJ1-1, with D unclear. DNA of the CDR3: TGCGCCAGCAGCTTGCGCCTGGGAGAGAACACTGAAGCTTTCTTT. Its translation is CASSLRLGENTEAFF.